This TCR beta chain was documented in a study of blood T cell repertoires in COVID-19. Across the study: The United States, Italy and Spain were the sources of the acute and convalescent COVID-19 samples. PBMCs, B-cell-depleted T cells, or T cells provided the cDNA or gDNA that made up the material.

The authors' processing: Reference gene primers were amplified, and this amplification served to estimate nucleated cell counts. Data came from immunoSEQ multiplex PCR; TCRdb stores just in-frame clones and leaves some out. Clone size and the V and J calls come from that table; the DNA yielded D and trimming. The table has approximately 89,000 clones, around 72% seen once. The CDR3 totals 14 residues. Germline values: CDR1 SGHRS, CDR2 YFSETQ. V lost 3 bases and J 2 bases, leaving 9 bases between the germline ends. The source material was peripheral blood. The clonotype originates from a man between 65 and 85 years old with acute or convalescent COVID-19. The chain has TRBV5-1 and TRBJ2-1, with TRBD2 as a possible D gene (6 bases). The CDR3 loop reads CASSWTGAYNEQFF. The CDR3 DNA reads as TGCGCCAGCAGCTGGACGGGGGCCTACAATGAGCAGTTCTTC.